Each of the 20 T cell receptor beta chains below was sequenced from the same sample in a study of T cells in Graves' hyperthyroidism and ophthalmopathy. Researchers took RNA transcripts and amplified the TCR beta CDR3 regions from them. The HTBI set primed first-round TCR CDR3 RT-PCR. TCRdb passed the multiplex PCR reads through MiXCR, listing each CDR3 protein once. This sample carries roughly 710,000 distinct CDR3 sequences, 35% of them seen once, and the ten largest clones take 30% to 40%. The sequenced sample was blood. The receptors stem from a middle-aged woman with Graves' hyperthyroidism.

This clonotype has ten or more counts. The V and J genes are TRBV7-2 and TRBJ2-5; tentatively, D is TRBD2 (7 bases). Looked up from germline, CDR1 is SGHTA and CDR2 is FQGNSA. Trimming pared 2 bases from V and 4 bases from J, leaving 14 bases between. The CDR3 extends over 15 amino acids. CDR3 coding DNA: TGTGCCAGCAGCTTAACCGCGGGGGCCGCAGAGACCCAGTACTTC. Translation gives CASSLTAGAAETQYF.

The V gene is TRBV5-1, the J gene TRBJ2-2; D is ambiguous. V lost 6 bases and J lost 0, with 15 bases in between. The CDR3 is made up of 16 amino acids. The germline gives CDR1 SGHRS, CDR2 YFSETQ. The CDR3 nucleotides read TGCGCCAGCACTAGTTCAAAGTTCGCGAACACCGGGGAGCTGTTTTTT. It codes for CASTSSKFANTGELFF.

At least ten counts were recorded for this clonotype. The CDR3 sequence: CASSPELAGGRETQYF. The CDR3 DNA reads as TGTGCCAGCAGCCCAGAACTAGCGGGAGGGAGAGAGACCCAGTACTTC. V usage is TRBV7-2 and J usage is TRBJ2-5; TRBD2 matches 13 bases. The length of the CDR3 is 16 residues. CDR1 SGHTA and CDR2 FQGNSA come from the germline V gene. V dropped 5 bases and J dropped 4; count of bases not matched to a gene: 7.

The chain is built from TRBV29-1 and TRBJ1-1, with D perhaps matching TRBD1 (6 bases). The V end was cut by 3 bases, the J end by 10 bases, with 12 bases between. This CDR3 has 11 amino acids. Germline CDR1 and CDR2: SQVTM and ANQGSEA. This CDR3 reads CSVEGGRVAFF. CDR3 nucleotides: TGCAGCGTTGAGGGGGGGCGCGTAGCTTTCTTT.

At least ten counts were recorded for this clonotype. The chain is built from TRBV19 and TRBJ1-5; TRBD1 matches 10 bases. The CDR3 extends over 16 amino acids. CDR1 is LNHDA, CDR2 SQIVND, per germline (reference sequence). After removal of 4 bases from V and 2 bases from J, the junction contained 5 bases not matched to a gene. CDR3 sequence: CASSTTGGRGNQPQHF. CDR3 nucleotide sequence: TGTGCCAGTAGTACGACAGGGGGCCGAGGCAATCAGCCCCAGCATTTT.

This clonotype was seen ten or more times. CDR3 nucleotides: TGTGCCAGCAGTGTAGAGGTACCTAATGAAAAACTGTTTTTT. It is translated as CASSVEVPNEKLFF. The genes are TRBV6-5 and TRBJ1-4; D ambiguous. The CDR3 contains 14 residues. V was clipped by 5 bases and J by 3 bases, with 10 bases between them. CDR1 is MNHEY and CDR2 is SVGAGI in the germline V gene.

The rearrangement links TRBV2 to TRBJ2-1; tentative D call: TRBD1 (5 bases). V gave up 7 bases and J gave up 2 bases, with 9 bases separating them. Germline-derived CDR1 and CDR2 are SNHLY and FYNNEI. The CDR3 runs 13 residues. The CDR3 DNA sequence: TGTGCCAGCATAGGGGATCCCTACAATGAGCAGTTCTTC. Encoded protein: CASIGDPYNEQFF.

This clonotype came up many times. The chain recombines TRBV19 with TRBJ1-2; D uncertain. Trimming took 7 bases from V and 9 from J, leaving 15 bases between them. In germline, CDR1 is LNHDA, CDR2 SQIVND (reference sequence). CDR3 length: 12 amino acids. This CDR3 reads CASTHGEERYTF. The DNA for the CDR3 is TGTGCCAGTACCCACGGGGAGGAGCGCTACACCTTC. Full variable domain (remainder filled in from reference TRBV19 and TRBJ1-2): DGGITQSPKYLFRKEGQNVTLSCEQNLNHDAMYWYRQDPGQGLRLIYYSQIVNDFQKGDIAEGYSVSREKKESFPLTVTSAQKNPTAFYLCASTHGEERYTFGSGTRLTVV.

The chain has TRBV7-2 and TRBJ2-3; D perhaps matches TRBD1 (6 bases). Trimming stripped 4 bases from V and 2 bases from J, with 13 bases between. Per the germline V gene, CDR1 is SGHTA and CDR2 is FQGNSA. This CDR3 is 15 amino acids long. The DNA for the CDR3 is TGTGCCAGCAGCTACCAATCGGGACACACAGATACGCAGTATTTT. Protein sequence: CASSYQSGHTDTQYF.

V gene TRBV6-5 combines with J gene TRBJ2-5; 10 nucleotides agree with TRBD1. Germline CDR1 is MNHEY and CDR2 is SVGAGI. The CDR3 is 16 amino acids. J gave up 4 bases and V 5 bases, and 10 bases lay outside the gene matches. The CDR3 region is CASSPMTGGLSETQYF. CDR3 DNA: TGTGCCAGCAGTCCTATGACAGGGGGCCTGTCAGAGACCCAGTACTTC.

On this clonotype itself: Its ends do not fully match the called genes, so a read error is possible. The gene calls are TRBV20-1 and TRBJ1-2, with TRBD1 matching over 8 bases. The CDR3 loop spans 13 amino acids. Germline CDR1 DFQATT, CDR2 SNEGSKA (reference sequence). The chain's CDR3 is CSAGDRPTYAYTF. The CDR3 nucleotides are TGCAGTGCGGGGGACAGGCCTACCTATGCCTACACCTTC.

This clonotype was recorded many times. The genes are TRBV10-3 and TRBJ1-5, with D maybe TRBD1 (6 bases). This CDR3 has 14 amino acids. Germline CDR1 and CDR2: ENHRY and SYGVKD. Trimming shortened V by 4 bases and J by 4 bases, and 11 bases separated the two germline ends. The DNA for the CDR3 is TGTGCCATCAGTGGGGGGCAGGATAATCAGCCCCAGCATTTT. It yields the protein CAISGGQDNQPQHF.

Written as DNA, the CDR3 is TGTGCCAGTAGTAAGACAGGGCACCCTGGGGAGACCCAGTACTTC. It translates to CASSKTGHPGETQYF. The chain links TRBV19 to TRBJ2-5; TRBD1 matches at 7 bases. With V trimmed by 4 bases and J by 5 bases, 10 bases remained unmatched. Germline CDR1 LNHDA, CDR2 SQIVND (reference sequence). The CDR3 consists of 15 residues. The whole variable domain, remainder taken from reference TRBV19 and TRBJ2-5, is DGGITQSPKYLFRKEGQNVTLSCEQNLNHDAMYWYRQDPGQGLRLIYYSQIVNDFQKGDIAEGYSVSREKKESFPLTVTSAQKNPTAFYLCASSKTGHPGETQYFGPGTRLLVL.

This clonotype came up many times. This chain connects TRBV12-3 or TRBV12-4 to TRBJ1-1; possibly TRBD1 for D (6 bases). The CDR3 loop spans 14 amino acids. V shed 6 bases and J shed 4 bases, with 15 bases lying between them. Written as DNA, the CDR3 is TGTGCCAGCAGCCCCGGTGGCAGGGGCACTGAAGCTTTCTTT. This gives the protein CASSPGGRGTEAFF.

In its sample, this clonotype was seen many times. This sequence joins TRBV20-1 and TRBJ1-2; the D gene is possibly TRBD1 (5 bases). The CDR3 loop spans 13 amino acids. Germline V gene data show CDR1 as DFQATT and CDR2 as SNEGSKA (reference sequence). V lost 6 bases and J lost 0, with 11 bases in between. DNA for the CDR3: TGCAGTGCGAGGGACCCTACTAACTATGGCTACACCTTC. Its protein product is CSARDPTNYGYTF.

The chain has TRBV2 and TRBJ2-7; 7 nucleotides agree with TRBD1. CDR1 is SNHLY and CDR2 is FYNNEI in the germline V gene. V lost 8 bases, J lost 1 base, and 17 bases stayed unmatched. The CDR3 is made up of 17 amino acids. The CDR3 sequence is CASSPPGGTDRSYEQYF. The CDR3 DNA reads as TGTGCCAGCTCACCACCGGGCGGTACGGACAGGTCCTACGAGCAGTACTTC.

This clonotype was picked up many times. The chain joins TRBV5-1 to TRBJ1-1, with unresolved D. The CDR3 runs to 14 residues. Looked up from germline, CDR1 is SGHRS and CDR2 is YFSETQ. V was clipped by 0 bases and J by 0 bases, with 6 bases between them. Written as DNA, the CDR3 is TGCGCCAGCAGCTTGGAGGTGGTGAACACTGAAGCTTTCTTT. Translating it yields CASSLEVVNTEAFF.

This chain uses TRBV11-3 with TRBJ1-5; D is possibly TRBD1 (5 bases). The ends were cut back, 5 bases at V and 1 base at J, with 18 bases in the middle. The CDR3 has 17 amino acids. Germline-derived CDR1 and CDR2 are SGHNT and YENEEA. The CDR3 here is CASSQGRGVWSNQPQHF. The CDR3 DNA follows: TGTGCCAGCAGCCAAGGGAGGGGAGTCTGGAGCAATCAGCCCCAGCATTTT.

J is TRBJ2-3 and V is TRBV29-1, with D tentatively TRBD1 (6 bases). CDR3 length equals 12 residues. Germline V lookup: CDR1 SQVTM, CDR2 ANQGSEA. V was shortened by 5 bases and J by 5 bases, with 11 bases between the two germline ends. The CDR3 spells CSVYRAKDTQYF. CDR3 in DNA: TGCAGCGTTTACAGGGCAAAAGATACGCAGTATTTT.

On this clonotype itself: This may be a read error: a much more frequent sequence differs by one nucleotide. The chain is built from TRBV5-6 and TRBJ1-2, with D possibly TRBD1 on 5 matching bases. V dropped 0 bases and J dropped 8 bases, with 11 bases sitting between them. The CDR3 contains 13 residues. The germline CDR1 and CDR2 sequences are SGHDT and YYEEEE. CDR3 amino acids: CASSLEGTRGYTF. In DNA, the CDR3 is TGTGCCAGCAGCTTGGAGGGGACGAGGGGCTACACCTTC.